This T cell receptor (beta chain) was observed in a study of quantifying T cell responses using KT2 cells (dated 2017 in TCRdb). Broadly, across the study: RNA was DNase-treated and reverse transcribed with TCR alpha and beta constant-region primers, mostly using SuperScript III. Under optimum conditions, the efficiency of the T4 ligation step was estimated to be more than 9.5%. PCR2 was performed as a SYBR Green qPCR and was stopped at a predetermined fluorescence threshold so that over-amplification was avoided. Overall results and qualifications from the work: Detection of KT2 sequences showed saturation at very high KT2 spike-in numbers. Counts of KT2 alpha and beta sequences scaled linearly with input KT2 cell number over several orders of magnitude. The study did not include a side-by-side comparison of this pipeline with other TCR sequencing techniques. KT2 sequences were still detected at the lowest spike-in tested, roughly one KT2 cell per 100,000 PBMC.

To test the sensitivity and accuracy of the pipeline, known numbers of KT2, a T cell clone whose TCR had already been sequenced, were spiked into unfractionated PBMC. KT2 cells were mixed with a fixed number of PBMC to create a range of KT2-to-PBMC ratios. Comment on this clonotype: Its antigen target is currently unknown. No clone much larger than this one lies a single base away; base qualities are absent.

Receptor amplification or capture employed UMI-ligation and nested PCR. T4 RNA ligase 1 was used to ligate a single-stranded oligonucleotide containing the Illumina SP2 sequence and a UMI to the 3' end of the cDNA. PCR1 consisted of 4 cycles (98 degrees C 15 s, 69 degrees C 30 s, 72 degrees C 40 s), and for the beta primer an equimolar mix of RC1.1 and RC1.2 was used to cover TRBC1 and TRBC2. From PCR2 onward, TCR alpha and beta chains were processed separately, with sample indices and Illumina adaptors added. Placed after an 8-base spacer, the UMI was made up of 12 random nucleotides arranged as two hexamers with a spacer between them. The libraries were sequenced on an Illumina MiSeq using v2 2x251 paired-end chemistry, usually with over 9 samples in each run. PhiX DNA was added at roughly 4.5-8% to each sequencing library so that diversity was increased. As for how the authors treated the data: bcl2fastq converted raw reads to FASTQ, and Demultiplexor demultiplexed the reads by dual indices. V and J genes were assigned by Decombinator through tag matching that permitted a single base-pair mismatch. UMIs were used by Collapsinator to correct both sequencing errors and frequency errors caused by PCR heterogeneity. CDR3Translator converted Decombinator identifiers to nucleotide sequence, translated to amino acids, and extracted CDR3 using C- and N-terminal motifs. A cluster of KT2 sequences sharing one unique molecular identifier was counted as one distinct KT2 TCR. TCRdb itself trimmed the public reads at Q25 with fastp, ran MiXCR and retained productive beta chains. Duplicate CDR3 protein sequences are folded into a single record with the most common DNA and genes. TCRdb's processing, not the authors' own work, is the source of the V and J calls. The sample has some 41,000 distinct CDR3 sequences on record, over 15% of them singletons. The ten largest clonotypes hold 40% to 55% of the sample.

Via the germline V gene (reference sequence), CDR1 is SEHNR and CDR2 FQNEAQ. Taken from cysteine to phenylalanine, the CDR3 has 17 residues. Just the 51-base CDR3 DNA is kept, in frame starting at base 1. V is cut back by 4 bases and J by 3 bases, with 11 bases in the junction unmatched. The sequenced material came from PBMCs spiked with cells of the T cell clone KT2. This clonotype originated in a human donor. The rearrangement joined TRBV7-9 to TRBJ2-3, with 9 bases in between that match TRBD2. The CDR3 reads CASSSAGLAGTTDTQYF. The sequence in DNA is TGTGCCAGCAGCTCGGCAGGGCTAGCGGGGACTACAGATACGCAGTATTTT.